This T cell receptor beta chain was obtained from a study of cytomegalovirus exposure and HLA in healthy donors. The CDR3 has 14 amino acids. CDR1 and CDR2 from the germline V gene are SGHTA and FQGNSA. Trimming took 3 bases from V and 8 from J, leaving 14 bases between them. PCR amplification relied on 60 Vbeta primers (plus 13 Jbeta primers). The repertoire was sequenced with immunoSEQ multiplex PCR; TCRdb's copy has only in-frame clones and lacks some. The table has 150,000 or so clones, around 81% seen once. Findings and caveats of the study: Researchers reported in a later analysis that common viral pathogens appeared linked to several top clusters. The study put some 150 TCR beta chains on its list as cytomegalovirus-associated.

Only one count was recorded for this clone. Antigen unknown. The sequence came from a man in his fifties or sixties in good health and CMV-seronegative. The rearrangement links TRBV7-2 to TRBJ2-1, with D possibly being TRBD2 (5 bases). Sequenced material: PBMCs. The CDR3, as DNA: TGTGCCAGCAGCTTTGTTAGTCCGAGGGATGAGCAGTTCTTC. It is translated as CASSFVSPRDEQFF.